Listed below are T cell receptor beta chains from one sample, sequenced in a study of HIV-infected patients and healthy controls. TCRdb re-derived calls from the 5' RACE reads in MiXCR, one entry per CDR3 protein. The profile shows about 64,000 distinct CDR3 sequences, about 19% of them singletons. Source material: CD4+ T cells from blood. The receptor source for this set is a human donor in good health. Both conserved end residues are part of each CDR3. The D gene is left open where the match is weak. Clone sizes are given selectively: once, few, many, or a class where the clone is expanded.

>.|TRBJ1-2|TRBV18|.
TGTGCCAGCCTCGCAGGGAACTATGGCTACACCTTC
CASLAGNYGYTF
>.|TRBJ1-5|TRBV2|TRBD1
TGTGCCAGCAGTGTCGAGCAGGGAGGGGGCAGTCAGCCCCAGCATTTT
CASSVEQGGGSQPQHF
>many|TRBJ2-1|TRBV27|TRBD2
TGTGCCAGCAGTTCTAGCGGGAGGGCGTACAATGAGCAGTTCTTC
CASSSSGRAYNEQFF
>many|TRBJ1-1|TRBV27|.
TGTGCCAGCAGTTTAGTGAGGGGCACTGAAGCTTTCTTT
CASSLVRGTEAFF
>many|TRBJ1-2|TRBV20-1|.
TGCAGTGCTAGATTCCCCTCCGGGGGAAGGGGCTACACCTTC
CSARFPSGGRGYTF
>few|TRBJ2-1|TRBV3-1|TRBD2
TGTGCCAGCAGCCGCCAAACTAGCGAGCGGGAGCAGTTCTTC
CASSRQTSEREQFF
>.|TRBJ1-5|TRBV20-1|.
TGCAGTGCTAGAGCGCCGGGCAGCAATCAGCCCCAGCATTTT
CSARAPGSNQPQHF
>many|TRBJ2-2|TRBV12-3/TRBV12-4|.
TGTGCCAGCAGTATTAACACCGGGGAGCTGTTTTTT
CASSINTGELFF
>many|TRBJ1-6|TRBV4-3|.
TGCGCCAGCAGCCAAGATTGGCAAGGGCAATCACCCCTCCACTTT
CASSQDWQGQSPLHF
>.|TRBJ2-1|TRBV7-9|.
TGTGCCATCCCCCAGGGGGAGGGAGGGCAGTTCTTC
CAIPQGEGGQFF
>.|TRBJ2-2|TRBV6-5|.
TGTGCCAGCAGTTGCCAGAGCCATAAGGGTCCCGGGGAGCTGTTTTTT
CASSCQSHKGPGELFF
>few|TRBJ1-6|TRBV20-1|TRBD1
TGCAGTGCTAGGCACGAGACAGGGGGCGCGGGAGCAAATAATTCACCCCTCCACTTT
CSARHETGGAGANNSPLHF
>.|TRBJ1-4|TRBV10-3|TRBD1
TGTGCCATCGGAGGGGGCGCGGGGGGCACTGAAAAACTGTTTTTT
CAIGGGAGGTEKLFF
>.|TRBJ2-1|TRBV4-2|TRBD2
TGTGCCAGCAGCCAAGCCGAGACTAGCCTCGAGAATGAGCAGTTCTTC
CASSQAETSLENEQFF
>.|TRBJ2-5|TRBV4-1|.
TGCGCCAGCAGCCAAGATGAGCGAAGGAAAGAGACCCAGTACTTC
CASSQDERRKETQYF
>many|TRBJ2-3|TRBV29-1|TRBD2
TGCAGCGCGCCGAAGACTAGCGGAAACACAGATACGCAGTATTTT
CSAPKTSGNTDTQYF
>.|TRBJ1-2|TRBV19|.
TGTGCCAGTAGTATAGAAGGGGTACCGGGGAGCTACACCTTC
CASSIEGVPGSYTF
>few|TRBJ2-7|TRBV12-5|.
TGTGCTAGTGGTTTGGCCATATTTCGTCCTGTGCAGTACTTC
CASGLAIFRPVQYF
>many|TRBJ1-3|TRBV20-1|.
TGCAGTGCTTCTCAGGGTACGGGAAACACCATATATTTT
CSASQGTGNTIYF
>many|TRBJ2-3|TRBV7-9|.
TGTGCCAGCAGCTACAGTACTAGCACAGATACGCAGTATTTT
CASSYSTSTDTQYF
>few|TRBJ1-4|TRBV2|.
TGTGCCAGCAGCCAGGGCGTATTCAATGAAAAACTGTTTTTT
CASSQGVFNEKLFF
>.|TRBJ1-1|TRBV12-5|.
TGTGCTAGTGGTTCTGAGGGGCGAGGAACTGAAGCTTTCTTT
CASGSEGRGTEAFF
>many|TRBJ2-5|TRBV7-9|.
TGTGCCAGCAGCTTATTGGCGGAGACCCAGTACTTC
CASSLLAETQYF
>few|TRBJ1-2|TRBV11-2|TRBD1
TGTGCCAGCAGCTTAGATTCGGTTGCAGGGGGCTACTATGGCTACACCTTC
CASSLDSVAGGYYGYTF
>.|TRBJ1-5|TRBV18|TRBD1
TGTGCCAGCTCTCCACAGGGGGGGACCTATCAGCCCCAGCATTTT
CASSPQGGTYQPQHF
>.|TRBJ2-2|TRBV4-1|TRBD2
TGCGCCAGCAGCCAAGAACCTAGCGGGACCCCCCCGAGGACCGGGGAGCTGTTTTTT
CASSQEPSGTPPRTGELFF
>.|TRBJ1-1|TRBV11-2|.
TGTGCCAGCAGCACCCCGTGGCTCACTGAAGCTTTCTTT
CASSTPWLTEAFF
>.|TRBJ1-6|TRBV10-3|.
TGTGCCATCAGTGAGTTGGGGGGCAATTCACCCCTCCACTTT
CAISELGGNSPLHF
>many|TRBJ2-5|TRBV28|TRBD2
TGTGCCAGCAGTTCAGCGGGGGCCGGACAAGAGACCCAGTACTTC
CASSSAGAGQETQYF
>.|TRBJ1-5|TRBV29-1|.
TGCAGCGTCCGGGGAGAGGGGCCCCAGCATTTT
CSVRGEGPQHF
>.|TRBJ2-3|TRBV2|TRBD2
TGTGCCAGCAGTGTTTCGCGGGAGTGGGCAGATACGCAGTATTTT
CASSVSREWADTQYF
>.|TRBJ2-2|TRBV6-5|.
TGTGCCAGCAGTTACTCCATAGATTCGATCACCGGGGAGCTGTTTTTT
CASSYSIDSITGELFF
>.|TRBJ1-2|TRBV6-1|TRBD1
TGTGCCAGCCAGACAGGGGGGGACTATGGCTACACCTTC
CASQTGGDYGYTF
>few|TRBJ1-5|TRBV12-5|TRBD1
TGTGCTAGTGGTTTCGCACCGACAGGGAGTCAGCCCCAGCATTTT
CASGFAPTGSQPQHF
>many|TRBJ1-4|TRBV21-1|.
TGTGCCAGCTGGCACTGGGCAAGTGAAAAACTGTTTTTT
CASWHWASEKLFF
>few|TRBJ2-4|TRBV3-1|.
TGTGCCAGCAGCCAAGACAGGGGCCGGAGGAGGAACATTCAGTACTTC
CASSQDRGRRRNIQYF
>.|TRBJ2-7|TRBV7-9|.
TGTGCCAGCAGCTATCAAGCGGGTACCTACGAGCAGTACTTC
CASSYQAGTYEQYF
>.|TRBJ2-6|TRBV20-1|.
TGCAGTGCTACGGCCAGACGGTCAGGCGGGGCCAACGTCCTGACTTTC
CSATARRSGGANVLTF
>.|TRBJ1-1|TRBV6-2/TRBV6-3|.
TGTGCCAGCAGTTACGAGGCTACGGGTGAGGCTTTCTTT
CASSYEATGEAFF
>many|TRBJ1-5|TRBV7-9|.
TGTGCCAGCAGCCTCCTTGCTCAGCCCCAGCATTTT
CASSLLAQPQHF
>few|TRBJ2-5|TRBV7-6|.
TGTGCCAGCAGCTTATACCGGGGCGGCCAAGAGACCCAGTACTTC
CASSLYRGGQETQYF
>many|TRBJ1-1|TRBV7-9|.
TGTGCCAGCAGCTTAGACCCTACCCTTCTCAGGGGGAACACTGAAGCTTTCTTT
CASSLDPTLLRGNTEAFF
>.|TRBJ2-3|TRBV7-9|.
TGTGCCAGCAGCCCACGAGGGGGGGCCCCAGATACGCAGTATTTT
CASSPRGGAPDTQYF
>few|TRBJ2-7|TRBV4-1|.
TGCGCCAGCAGCCAAGCGGGGGGCCGAGACTCCTACGAGCAGTACTTC
CASSQAGGRDSYEQYF
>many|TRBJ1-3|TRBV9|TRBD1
TGTGCCAGCAGCGTCCAACCGGACAGGGTGGCGAACACCATATATTTT
CASSVQPDRVANTIYF
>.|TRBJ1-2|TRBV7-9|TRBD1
TGTGCCAGCAGCCTAGGACAGGGCCCATTAGACATCCATGGCTACACCTTC
CASSLGQGPLDIHGYTF
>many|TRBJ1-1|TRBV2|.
TGTGCCAGCAGTGAAGGTCGGGCAGGTCTAAACACTGAAGCTTTCTTT
CASSEGRAGLNTEAFF
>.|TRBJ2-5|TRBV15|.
TGTGCCACCAGCAGAGAGGGACCTTCAGAGACCCAGTACTTC
CATSREGPSETQYF
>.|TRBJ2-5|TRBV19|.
TGTGCCAGTAGCAAGGCCTGGGAGGAGACCCAGTACTTC
CASSKAWEETQYF
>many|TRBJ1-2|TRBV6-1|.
TGTGCCAGCAGTGTGACAGATAACTATGGCTACACCTTC
CASSVTDNYGYTF
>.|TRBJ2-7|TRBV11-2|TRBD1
TGTGCCAGCAGCTTAAGTGCCGGGACAGATAGGTACGAGCAGTACTTC
CASSLSAGTDRYEQYF
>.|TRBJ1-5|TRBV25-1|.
TGTGCCAGCAGGACGAACGGGGGCGAGCGGCCCCAGCATTTT
CASRTNGGERPQHF
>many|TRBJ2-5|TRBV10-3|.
TGTGCCATCAGTGAGTCTGTGGGGATGTCCGGGAAGACCCAGTACTTC
CAISESVGMSGKTQYF
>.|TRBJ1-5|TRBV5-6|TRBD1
TGTGCCAGCAGCTTGCGGACAGGGCTTAGTCAGCCCCAGCATTTT
CASSLRTGLSQPQHF